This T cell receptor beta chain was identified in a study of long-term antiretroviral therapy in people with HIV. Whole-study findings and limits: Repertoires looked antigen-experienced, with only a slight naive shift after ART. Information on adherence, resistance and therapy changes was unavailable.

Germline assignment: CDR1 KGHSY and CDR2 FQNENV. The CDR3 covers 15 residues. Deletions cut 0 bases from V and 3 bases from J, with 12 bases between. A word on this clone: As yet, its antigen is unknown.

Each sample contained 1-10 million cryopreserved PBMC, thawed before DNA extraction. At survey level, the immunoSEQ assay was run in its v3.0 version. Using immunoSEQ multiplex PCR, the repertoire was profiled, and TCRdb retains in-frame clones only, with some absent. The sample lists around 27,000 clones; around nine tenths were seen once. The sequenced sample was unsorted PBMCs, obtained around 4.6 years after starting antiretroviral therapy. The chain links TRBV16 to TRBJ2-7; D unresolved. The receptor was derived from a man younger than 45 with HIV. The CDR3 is CASSQSIVLNYEQYF. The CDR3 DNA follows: TGTGCCAGCAGCCAATCGATAGTTTTGAACTACGAGCAGTACTTC.